Below, one T cell receptor (beta chain) is given with its context. Its antigen is not yet known. There are no base qualities to consult, and no much larger clone falls within one base. The immunoSEQ Assay, a bias-controlled multiplex PCR, was used to amplify TCRbeta CDR3 regions from genomic DNA. Per the source publication's procedure: Within the assay, amplification of reference gene primers was used to estimate how many nucleated cells each sample contained. To quantify the absolute abundance of each unique TCRbeta CDR3 rearrangement, sequence reads were collapsed and filtered. For each sample, productive Simpson clonality was calculated by taking the square root of Simpson's diversity index across productive rearrangements. TCRdb mirrors the immuneACCESS table, restricted to in-frame sequences. Some clones are absent from its copies; in checked studies, under half trace to an unresolved V gene, and the reason for the others is unknown. V and J calls and clone size follow that table, whereas D and trimming were derived from the DNA. The sample table holds 180,000 or so clones, of which roughly nine tenths were seen once. The ten top clones hold 9.5% to 12% of the sample.

This sample was taken from a study of blood T cell repertoires in COVID-19 (dated by TCRdb to 2018 to 2020). For the wider study: Collaborator samples came from the United States, Italy and Spain and covered acute and convalescent phases of COVID-19. The material from the prospective study consisted of cDNA or gDNA derived from T cells, B-cell-depleted T cells, or PBMCs. The samples were drawn from two sources: the first 160 participants of the ongoing ImmuneRACE study, and 1,200 or so subjects contributed by 6 global collaborators. Where available, HLA class I and class II types were taken from metadata supplied by the sample provider and were not determined by assay-based typing. The sample metadata nearly always contained a de-identified subject ID, COVID-19 status, age in years and sex. Deeply sampled blood TCRbeta repertoires from subjects exposed to, actively infected with, or recovered from COVID-19 were included in the dataset. The repertoires were released in a freely available public database intended as a resource for research on the immune response to SARS-CoV-2. General study outcomes and caveats: The amount of clinical and demographic metadata varied by source and participant and was provided uncurated.

In Seattle, one collaborating source enrolled patients while the infection was active and tracked those patients longitudinally over the course of disease. The collaborating institutions used their own protocols to collect whole blood in K2EDTA tubes. Collaborator samples were shipped for TCRbeta analysis as frozen whole blood, isolated PBMCs, or DNA extracted from either sample type. The clonotype comes from a woman aged 55-75 years with COVID-19, enrolled during active disease. Sequencing used peripheral blood.

The bases read TGTGCCAGCAGTCGACCGGGACTAGCAGCGGGCGAGCAGTACTTC. It translates as CASSRPGLAAGEQYF. Recombination linked TRBV6-2 or TRBV6-3 to TRBJ2-7, with 9 bases aligning to TRBD2. Relative to germline, V is missing 5 bases and J is missing 6 bases, with 11 bases of the junction outside any gene match. The CDR3, cysteine through phenylalanine, is 15 amino acids long. This entry keeps only the CDR3 DNA: 45 bases, framed from base 1. From a lookup of the germline V gene, CDR1 and CDR2 are MNHEY and SVGEGT.